The next 28 T cell receptor beta chains were all read from a single sample in a study of blood T cell repertoires in COVID-19. This table comes from immunoSEQ multiplex PCR, and its TCRdb copy is limited to in-frame clones, with some not included. This table has approximately 260,000 clones, about nine tenths appearing once. The sequencing sample was made of peripheral blood. These receptors were obtained from a woman aged 40 to 50 with acute or convalescent COVID-19.

The chain combines TRBV11-2 with TRBJ1-2, with D tentatively TRBD1 (6 bases). This CDR3 contains 15 residues. Germline lookup yields CDR1 SGHAT and CDR2 FQNNGV. The V end lost 3 bases, the J end lost 1 base, and 12 bases lay between the germline ends. In DNA, the CDR3 is TGTGCCAGCAGCTTCGGGGGGCTGGTTAACTATGGCTACACCTTC. Translated, it gives CASSFGGLVNYGYTF.

This chain uses TRBV5-1 with TRBJ1-2; 7 bases are a match to TRBD1. Trimming removed 0 bases from V and 7 bases from J; junction bases left unmatched: 3. This CDR3 spans 13 amino acids. The V gene's germline CDR1 is SGHRS and CDR2 YFSETQ. In DNA form, the CDR3 reads TGCGCCAGCAGCTTGGAGGCAGGGGGTGGCTACACCTTC. Amino acid sequence: CASSLEAGGGYTF.

The chain carries TRBV15 and TRBJ1-2; D remains ambiguous. Trimming pared 0 bases from V and 5 bases from J, leaving 10 bases between. The CDR3 covers 14 residues. The germline V gene encodes CDR1 LNHNV and CDR2 YYDKDF (reference sequence). The CDR3 nucleotides read TGTGCCACCAGCAGAGAAGGTGTCGGGTATGGCTACACCTTC. The encoded protein is CATSREGVGYGYTF.

The chain joins TRBV5-4 to TRBJ1-1; the D is unclear. CDR3 size: 16 residues. CDR1 and CDR2 from the germline V gene are SGHNT and YYREEE (reference sequence). The V end lost 0 bases, the J end lost 1 base, and 13 bases lay between the germline ends. CDR3: CASSLVAATGNTEAFF. The DNA of the CDR3 is TGTGCCAGCAGCTTGGTAGCCGCTACCGGGAACACTGAAGCTTTCTTT.

The chain is built from TRBV6-5 and TRBJ2-5; 10 bases map to TRBD2. Germline CDR1 reads MNHEY; CDR2 reads SVGAGI. Unmatched junction bases numbered 11, after V lost 9 bases and J lost 4 bases. The CDR3 sequence is 15 residues long. CDR3 nucleotides: TGTGCCAGGGCTCATGGAGCGGGGGGGGGAGAGACCCAGTACTTC. It specifies CARAHGAGGGETQYF.

This clone was counted once. The CDR3 DNA is TGTGCCAGTAGTACCTCCGCGACAGGAGGTGGCAATCAGCCCCAGCATTTT. It yields the protein CASSTSATGGGNQPQHF. The V and J genes are TRBV19 and TRBJ1-5, with a weak D call TRBD1 (6 bases). The CDR3 is 17 residues long. Germline-derived CDR1 and CDR2 are LNHDA and SQIVND (reference sequence). Trimming left V 4 bases short and J 2 bases short, with 18 bases between. The whole variable domain, filled in from reference TRBV19 and TRBJ1-5, reads DGGITQSPKYLFRKEGQNVTLSCEQNLNHDAMYWYRQDPGQGLRLIYYSQIVNDFQKGDIAEGYSVSREKKESFPLTVTSAQKNPTAFYLCASSTSATGGGNQPQHFGDGTRLSIL.

The CDR3, as DNA: TGTGCCTGGAAAGTGGCGGGCTCACCCGATACGCAGTATTTT. Encoded protein: CAWKVAGSPDTQYF. The genes are TRBV30 and TRBJ2-3; D is perhaps TRBD2 (5 bases). V was shortened by 4 bases and J by 6 bases, with 17 bases between the two germline ends. The CDR3 sequence is 14 residues long. Germline V gene sequence: CDR1 GTSNPN, CDR2 SVGIG (reference sequence).

The genes are TRBV30 and TRBJ1-1; a weak D match, TRBD1 (6 bases). Germline V lookup: CDR1 GTSNPN, CDR2 SVGIG (reference sequence). The CDR3 sequence is 13 residues long. Trimming pared 1 base from V and 0 bases from J, leaving 6 bases between. The CDR3 nucleotides are TGTGCCTGGAGTGGGACAGTGAACACTGAAGCTTTCTTT. The encoded protein is CAWSGTVNTEAFF.

The chain recombines TRBV3-1 (or the pseudogene TRBV3-2) with TRBJ1-1; D is unclear. CDR3 length equals 13 residues. In germline, CDR1 is LGHDT, CDR2 YNNKEL (reference sequence). V was pared by 6 bases and J by 1 base, with 9 bases between. DNA for the CDR3: TGTGCCAGCAGAACACATCGGAACACTGAAGCTTTCTTT. Its protein product is CASRTHRNTEAFF.

The chain joins TRBV19 to TRBJ2-2; D is possibly TRBD2 (5 bases). Trimming took off 4 bases at V and 5 bases at J, with 20 bases between the two ends. CDR1 LNHDA and CDR2 SQIVND come from the germline V gene (reference sequence). This CDR3 is 17 amino acids long. Here the CDR3 reads CASSKRRGFTVTGELFF. DNA of the CDR3: TGTGCCAGTAGTAAGCGGAGAGGGTTCACCGTGACCGGGGAGCTGTTTTTT.

The chain carries TRBV5-1 and TRBJ2-3; perhaps TRBD2 as D (6 bases). The CDR3 length is 16 residues. CDR1 SGHRS and CDR2 YFSETQ come from the germline V gene. The ends were cut back, 2 bases at V and 0 bases at J, with 13 bases in the middle. CDR3 in amino acids: CASSLATSISTDTQYF. The DNA for the CDR3 is TGCGCCAGCAGCTTAGCAACTAGCATAAGCACAGATACGCAGTATTTT.

CDR3 loop: CASGRGWANTEAFF. CDR3 DNA sequence: TGTGCCAGCGGCAGGGGCTGGGCGAACACTGAAGCTTTCTTT. The chain uses TRBV5-5 and TRBJ1-1; D may be TRBD1 (6 bases). V was trimmed by 7 bases and J by 1 base, leaving 14 bases between them. The germline gives CDR1 SGHKS, CDR2 YYEKEE (reference sequence). This CDR3 spans 14 amino acids.

The chain recombines TRBV7-9 with TRBJ1-6; the match to TRBD1 covers 8 bases. Germline CDR1 and CDR2: SEHNR and FQNEAQ (reference sequence). The CDR3 totals 14 residues. The trim removed 5 bases at V and 8 bases at J, leaving 5 bases unmatched. The CDR3 loop is CASSHGQGYSPLHF. In nucleotides, the CDR3 is TGTGCCAGCAGCCACGGACAGGGTTATTCACCCCTCCACTTT.

The chain couples TRBV2 to TRBJ1-6; maybe TRBD1 (5 bases). V was shortened by 4 bases and J by 2 bases, with 12 bases between the two germline ends. Germline CDR1 reads SNHLY; CDR2 reads FYNNEI. This CDR3 comprises 16 residues. CDR3 nucleotide sequence: TGTGCCAGCAGTGGGCCCCCAGGGCCCTATAATTCACCCCTCCACTTT. Amino acids: CASSGPPGPYNSPLHF.

The rearrangement uses TRBV5-4 and TRBJ2-3; D perhaps matches TRBD2 (5 bases). V lost 3 bases, J lost 3 bases, and 8 bases lay in between. CDR3 length equals 13 residues. CDR1 SGHNT and CDR2 YYREEE come from the germline V gene (reference sequence). The CDR3 region is CASSSLGTDTQYF. The DNA for the CDR3 is TGTGCCAGCAGCTCACTAGGAACAGATACGCAGTATTTT.

This chain joins TRBV6-6 and TRBJ2-1; D is uncertain. This CDR3 spans 15 amino acids. The germline gives CDR1 MNHNY, CDR2 SVGAGI (reference sequence). The V gene lost 6 bases and the J gene lost 2 bases, with 14 bases spanning the gap. The CDR3 bases are TGTGCCAGCAGCCAGACCCGCGAGGCCTACAATGAGCAGTTCTTC. As protein: CASSQTREAYNEQFF.

There are a few counts of this clone. This sequence joins TRBV5-4 and TRBJ1-1; TRBD1 is a possible D gene (6 bases). This CDR3 has 15 residues. Germline-derived CDR1 and CDR2 are SGHNT and YYREEE (reference sequence). V lost 6 bases to trimming and J lost 5 bases, with 20 bases between them. The CDR3 bases are TGTGCCAGCACCCCAAGGACGGGGGGCGCGACTGAAGCTTTCTTT. This sequence encodes CASTPRTGGATEAFF.

This clone appeared a single time. The chain employs TRBV11-2 and TRBJ1-5; D gene ambiguous. Looked up from germline, CDR1 is SGHAT and CDR2 is FQNNGV. The CDR3 is made up of 14 amino acids. V lost 1 base, J lost 0 bases, and 4 bases lay in between. The CDR3 spells CASSLGVSNQPQHF. In nucleotides, the CDR3 is TGTGCCAGCAGCTTAGGCGTTAGCAATCAGCCCCAGCATTTT.

The chain carries TRBV4-2 and TRBJ2-5, with 7 bases identical to TRBD2. The CDR3 runs 15 residues. The V gene's germline CDR1 is LGHNA and CDR2 YNFKEQ. Trimming at V came to 0 bases and at J to 4 bases, leaving 5 bases not matched to a gene. The chain's CDR3 is CASSQEPGGSETQYF. CDR3 bases: TGTGCCAGCAGCCAAGAGCCGGGGGGATCAGAGACCCAGTACTTC.

CDR3 in DNA: TGTGCCAGCTCACGACAGGCAGGGGCCGGTAATTCACCCCTCCACTTT. Protein: CASSRQAGAGNSPLHF. V gene TRBV18 combines with J gene TRBJ1-6; D is perhaps TRBD1 (6 bases). This CDR3 region has 16 residues. The V gene's germline CDR1 is KGHSH and CDR2 LQKENI. V lost 4 bases and J 6 bases, leaving 16 bases between the germline ends. The whole variable domain, remainder taken from reference TRBV18 and TRBJ1-6, is NAGVMQNPRHLVRRRGQEARLRCSPMKGHSHVYWYRQLPEEGLKFMVYLQKENIIDESGMPKERFSAEFPKEGPSILRIQQVVRGDSAAYFCASSRQAGAGNSPLHFGNGTRLTVT.

This chain uses TRBV4-1 with TRBJ2-5, with TRBD1 matching over 7 bases. The CDR3 runs to 14 residues. The ends lost 2 bases at V and 3 bases at J; junction bases unmatched: 3. Germline CDR1 MGHRA, CDR2 YSYEKL. In DNA form, the CDR3 reads TGCGCCAGCAGCCAAATTGGGACAGAAGAGACCCAGTACTTC. Amino acids: CASSQIGTEETQYF.

This clone was recorded once. The genes are TRBV2 and TRBJ2-3; weak D call: TRBD2 (7 bases). The V end was cut by 9 bases, the J end by 2 bases, with 18 bases between. This CDR3 has 15 amino acids. Germline CDR1 and CDR2: SNHLY and FYNNEI. The CDR3: CARGGTLTNTDTQYF. CDR3 nucleotide sequence: TGTGCCAGGGGGGGGACATTAACTAACACAGATACGCAGTATTTT.

The genes are TRBV3-1 (or the pseudogene TRBV3-2) and TRBJ1-2, with 9 bases lining up with TRBD1. CDR3 length equals 15 residues. The V segment lost 6 bases and the J segment 8 bases; nucleotides outside the gene matches: 13. Germline CDR1 is LGHDT and CDR2 is YNNKEL (reference sequence). This CDR3 is CASRGQGYWGVGYTF. CDR3 sequence (DNA): TGTGCCAGCAGGGGACAGGGATATTGGGGTGTCGGCTACACCTTC.

The chain links TRBV6-5 to TRBJ2-2, with TRBD2 as a possible D gene (6 bases). The CDR3 totals 14 residues. Germline CDR1 reads MNHEY; CDR2 reads SVGAGI. V shed 4 bases and J shed 6 bases, with 12 bases lying between them. CDR3 region: CASSWRRVSGELFF. DNA of the CDR3: TGTGCCAGCAGTTGGAGGAGGGTTTCCGGGGAGCTGTTTTTT.

The V and J genes are TRBV19 and TRBJ2-2, with 7 nucleotides matching TRBD2. V shed 7 bases, J shed 9 bases, and the junction held 17 bases outside the gene matches. Germline CDR1 and CDR2: LNHDA and SQIVND (reference sequence). This CDR3 is built from 16 residues. The DNA of the CDR3 is TGTGCCAGTACCTTCTCCCCAAGGAGGACTAGGAGGGAGCTGTTTTTT. It codes for CASTFSPRRTRRELFF.

The chain is built from TRBV15 and TRBJ1-2, with 7 nucleotides matching TRBD1. The CDR3 has 19 amino acids. V trimming: 0 bases; J trimming: 1 base; junction bases outside the gene matches: 14. CDR1 LNHNV and CDR2 YYDKDF come from the germline V gene (reference sequence). DNA of the CDR3: TGTGCCACCAGCAGAGATGACGACAGGGAACTACTCATTAACTATGGCTACACCTTC. This encodes CATSRDDDRELLINYGYTF.

This rearrangement joins TRBV18 to TRBJ1-3; possibly TRBD1 for D (6 bases). The ends were cut back, 6 bases at V and 0 bases at J, with 21 bases in the middle. This CDR3 comprises 18 residues. Germline V gene lookup returns CDR1 KGHSH and CDR2 LQKENI. This CDR3 is CASSTMIGQPDSGNTIYF. As DNA, the CDR3 is TGTGCCAGCTCCACGATGATAGGACAGCCAGACTCTGGAAACACCATATATTTT.

The chain uses TRBV5-1 and TRBJ2-3; 9 nucleotides agree with TRBD1. Looked up from germline, CDR1 is SGHRS and CDR2 is YFSETQ. The CDR3 has 15 amino acids. Trimming removed 4 bases from V and 1 base from J; junction bases left unmatched: 4. The CDR3 DNA follows: TGCGCCAGCAGCGGAAGGACAGGGGGCACAGATACGCAGTATTTT. Amino acids: CASSGRTGGTDTQYF.